This TCR beta chain was profiled in a study of T cell responses to AZD1222 COVID-19 vaccine. A word on this clone: Its antigen is unidentified.

CDR3 length equals 15 residues. V was shortened by 1 base and J by 0 bases, with 10 bases between the two germline ends. Germline V CDR1 and CDR2: SGHAT, FQNNGV. Second-dose timings of about 4 or about 12 weeks were pooled. TCRdb's copy holds only in-frame clones and misses some; the assay was immunoSEQ multiplex PCR. The sample has 150,000 or so clones; just over 90% are singletons. Overall study findings and caveats: Baseline serostatus was positive in only a handful of AZD1222 recipients. Nearly half of the spike-specific TCRs reportedly recognize variant regions that carry no mutations. When two AZD1222 doses had been given, Spike-specific TCR breadth and depth rose.

The chain couples TRBV11-2 to TRBJ2-7; possibly TRBD2 for D (6 bases). Here the sequenced sample was peripheral blood, taken 28 days after the second AZD1222 dose. The origin of this receptor is an adult who received the AZD1222 COVID-19 vaccine. CDR3 amino acids: CASSLGRDFSYEQYF. CDR3 in DNA: TGTGCCAGCAGCTTAGGACGGGACTTCTCCTACGAGCAGTACTTC. Filled out from reference TRBV11-2 and TRBJ2-7, the complete variable domain reads EAGVAQSPRYKIIEKRQSVAFWCNPISGHATLYWYQQILGQGPKLLIQFQNNGVVDDSQLPKDRFSAERLKGVDSTLKIQPAKLEDSAVYLCASSLGRDFSYEQYFGPGTRLTVT.